This T cell receptor (beta chain) derives from a study of Ad26.COV2.S vaccination and SARS-CoV-2 variants. Study background: Ad26.COV2.S shots went into the muscle once or twice, 56 days apart.

Concerning this clone: Its antigen is unknown.

Specified treatment: some 19 received Ad26.COV2.S at low or high dose, single or two shots; several received placebo; per-sample allocation not given. Specimens were obtained on day 63 following the first vaccine or placebo injection. A Boston adult aged 18-55 years was the donor. The repertoire was sequenced with immunoSEQ multiplex PCR; TCRdb's copy has only in-frame clones and lacks some. There are approximately 480,000 clones in the sample; 87% occur only once, and 9.5% to 15% lies in the top ten. Germline CDR1 is MNHEY and CDR2 is SMNVEV (reference sequence). The CDR3 consists of 13 residues. Trimming pared 2 bases from V and 8 bases from J, leaving 12 bases between. Study-level points and caveats: Once vaccination had occurred, spike-specific CD8+ and CD4+ T cell responses reportedly showed substantial breadth. Measures of TCR breadth and depth may have fallen short of total T cell responses.

This sequence originates from a person between 18 and 60 years old who received the Ad26.COV2.S COVID-19 vaccine or a placebo. This sequence joins TRBV27 and TRBJ1-2, with D possibly TRBD1 on 6 matching bases. Source: peripheral blood, taken in a trial of Ad26.COV2.S vaccine versus placebo. The CDR3 here is CASSLGQWGGYTF. DNA for the CDR3: TGTGCCAGCAGTTTAGGACAGTGGGGGGGCTACACCTTC.